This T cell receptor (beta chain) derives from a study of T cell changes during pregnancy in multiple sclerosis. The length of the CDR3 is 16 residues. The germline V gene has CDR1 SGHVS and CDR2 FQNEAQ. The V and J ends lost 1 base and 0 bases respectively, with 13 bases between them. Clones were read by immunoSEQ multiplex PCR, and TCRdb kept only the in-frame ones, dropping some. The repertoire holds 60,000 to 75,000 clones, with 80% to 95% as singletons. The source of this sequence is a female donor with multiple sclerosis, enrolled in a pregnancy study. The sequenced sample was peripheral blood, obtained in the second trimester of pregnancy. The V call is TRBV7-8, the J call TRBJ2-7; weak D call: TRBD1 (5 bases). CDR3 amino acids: CASSLEQGSLSYEQYF. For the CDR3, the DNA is TGTGCCAGCAGCTTAGAGCAGGGTTCCCTCTCCTACGAGCAGTACTTC.